This record concerns one T cell receptor beta chain sequence. V shed 5 bases and J shed 1 base, with 8 bases lying between them. The CDR3 runs to 14 residues. Germline values: CDR1 SGHNT, CDR2 YENEEA. This sample is drawn from a study of blood T cell repertoires in COVID-19. The wider study: Acute and convalescent COVID-19 samples came from the United States, Italy and Spain. T cells, B-cell-depleted T cells, or PBMCs supplied cDNA or gDNA.

In the original workflow: Amplified reference gene primers provided the basis for estimating nucleated cell counts. Assay used: immunoSEQ multiplex PCR; TCRdb lists only in-frame clones, some missing. That table is the source of V, J and clone size, and D and trimming were worked out from the DNA. The table has more than 120,000 clones, around 83% seen once. The receptor was derived from a human donor with acute or convalescent COVID-19. The donor label of this sample is uncertain. The chain couples TRBV11-3 to TRBJ2-2; the D gene is possibly TRBD1 (5 bases). Material for sequencing was peripheral blood. The CDR3, as DNA: TGTGCCAGCAGCGCAGGGTGGAACACCGGGGAGCTGTTTTTT. The encoded protein is CASSAGWNTGELFF. Full variable domain (missing parts from reference TRBV11-3 and TRBJ2-2): EAGVVQSPRYKIIEKKQPVAFWCNPISGHNTLYWYLQNLGQGPELLIRYENEEAVDDSQLPKDRFSAERLKGVDSTLKIQPAELGDSAVYLCASSAGWNTGELFFGEGSRLTVL.